This T cell receptor (beta chain) was recorded in a study of cytomegalovirus exposure and HLA in healthy donors. The primer mix had 60 Vbeta and 13 Jbeta primers. The protocol was immunoSEQ multiplex PCR, while the TCRdb copy is restricted to in-frame clones and leaves out a portion. The sample shows around 150,000 clones, around four fifths of them seen only once. As for this clone: Antigen specificity is unknown.

Findings and limits, study-wide: It was 164 TCR beta chains that were listed as cytomegalovirus-associated. Later work found most CMV-associated TCR beta chains apparently HLA-restricted.

This cohort consisted of healthy bone marrow donors. V shed 2 bases and J shed 1 base, with 14 bases lying between them. In germline, CDR1 is MNHEY, CDR2 SMNVEV (reference sequence). The CDR3 has 16 residues. The TCR originated in a man aged 45 to 65 in good health and CMV-seropositive. The chain employs TRBV27 and TRBJ1-1; maybe TRBD1 (6 bases). Sequenced: PBMCs. The CDR3 reads CASSLTGQGTNTEAFF. The CDR3 DNA follows: TGTGCCAGCAGTTTAACGGGGCAGGGGACGAACACTGAAGCTTTCTTT.